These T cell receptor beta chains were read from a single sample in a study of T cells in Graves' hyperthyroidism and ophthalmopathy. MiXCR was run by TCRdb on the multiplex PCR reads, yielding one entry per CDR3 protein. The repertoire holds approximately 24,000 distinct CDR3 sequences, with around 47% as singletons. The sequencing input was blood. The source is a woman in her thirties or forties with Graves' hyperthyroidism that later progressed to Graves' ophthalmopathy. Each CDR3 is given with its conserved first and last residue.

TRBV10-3 CAISESRGQPQHF
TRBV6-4 CASSPGTGNSPLHF
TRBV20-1 CSASRTDTQYF
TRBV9 CASSVGGRAQETQYF
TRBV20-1 CSATTGSGSTGELFF
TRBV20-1 CSARGTGGGNQPQHF
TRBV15 CATSSGRGVELFF
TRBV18 CASSPPGLAANFPYEQYF
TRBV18 CASSPIGTSGHQGADTQYF
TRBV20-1 CSAAGTSGLEQFF
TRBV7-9 CASSFGLGNTIYF
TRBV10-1 CASRRTVNTPLHF
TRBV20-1 CSVLGGIEQFF
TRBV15 CATSREGGQTTYEQYF
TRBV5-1 CASKWGGLDTEAFF
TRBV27 CASSKGRATEAFF
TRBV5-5 CASSLSRGHSEQYF
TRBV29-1 CSVTFGLAGEQYF
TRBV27 CASRIRGSKGYVSSPLHF
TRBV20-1 CSARQGSNTEAFF
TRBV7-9 CASSLGGRGTEAFF
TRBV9 CASSVGTASTDTQYF
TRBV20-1 CSAYSGDDNEQFF
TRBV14 CASRQQGIYEQYF
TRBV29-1 CSASGTGSYEQYF
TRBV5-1 CASSLEGQYLGTGANVLTF
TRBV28 CASLRQGAPRGYTF
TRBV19 CASSGGRYEKLFF
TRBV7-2 CASSLRLHEQYF
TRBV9 CASSLTNQGDGGNQPQHF
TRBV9 CASSVRSSGEAFF
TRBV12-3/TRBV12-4 CASSQLAGGYNEQFF
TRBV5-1 CASSFPGYEQYF
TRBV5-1 CASSSERPPNYGYTF
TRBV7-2 CASSLVALAGVGKNIQYF
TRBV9 CARKLTSGNNEQYF
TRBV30 CAWSVGGTPQHF
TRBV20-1 CSARDRGGRPSTDTQYF
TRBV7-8 CASSMGIHTDTQYF
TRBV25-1 CASSGTTDTQYF
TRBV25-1 CASSSSVEQFF
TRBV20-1 CRARRGTDIQYF
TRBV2 CATRGQGRTGELFF
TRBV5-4 CASSLGDPRLADTQYF
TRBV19 CASSIGSGREPYNEQFF
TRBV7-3 CASSLRGQVNTDTQYF
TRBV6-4 CASSDTRGDMNTEAFF
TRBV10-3 CAITEARGNTIYF
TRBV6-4 CASSPAETENF